This T cell receptor (beta chain) was sequenced for a study of T cells in women clearing cervical HPV infection. In the study overall: Cases' blood sampling followed lesion detection by median roughly five months (90 to 200).

A word on this clone: Read coverage stops 3 residues before the CDR3 terminus; the germline J gene supplies the remainder.

Germline V CDR1 and CDR2: MDHEN, SYDVKM. CDR3 length: 14 residues. Trimming cost V 8 bases and J 4 bases, with 17 bases left between them. Assay used: immunoSEQ multiplex PCR; TCRdb lists only in-frame clones, some missing. The sample totals roughly 48,000 clones. Material: blood buffy coat. The receptor's source is a woman aged 18 to 75 with a cervical HPV16 infection that either progressed to CIN3+ or cleared (not recorded which). The genes are TRBV28 and TRBJ1-1; a possible D gene is TRBD1 (5 bases). The covered CDR3 bases are TGTGCCAGCGTTAATCGACAGCTGGCCACTGAA. Amino acid sequence: CASVNRQLATE. The complete CDR3 protein is CASVNRQLATEAFF.